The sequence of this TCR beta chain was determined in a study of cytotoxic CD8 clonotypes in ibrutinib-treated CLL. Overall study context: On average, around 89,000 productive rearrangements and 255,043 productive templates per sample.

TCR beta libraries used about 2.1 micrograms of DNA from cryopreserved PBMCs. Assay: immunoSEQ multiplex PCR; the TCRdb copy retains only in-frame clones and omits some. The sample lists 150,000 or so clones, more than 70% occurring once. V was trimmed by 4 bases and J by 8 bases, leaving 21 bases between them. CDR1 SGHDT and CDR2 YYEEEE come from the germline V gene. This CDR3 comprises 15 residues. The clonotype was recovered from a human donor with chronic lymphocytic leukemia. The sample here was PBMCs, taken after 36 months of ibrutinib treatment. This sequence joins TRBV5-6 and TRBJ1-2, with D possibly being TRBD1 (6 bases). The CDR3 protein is CASSVQAGAIGGYTF. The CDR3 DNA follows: TGTGCCAGCAGCGTCCAGGCAGGGGCGATCGGCGGCTACACCTTC.